This T cell receptor (beta chain) was identified during a study of cytomegalovirus exposure and HLA in healthy donors. PCR employed 60 Vbeta and 13 Jbeta primers. The method was immunoSEQ multiplex PCR; TCRdb's version includes in-frame clones alone and lacks a portion of them. The data hold over 95,000 clones, with roughly 76% observed a single time. The V gene lost 4 bases and the J gene lost 0 bases, with 10 bases spanning the gap. The CDR3 loop spans 14 amino acids. CDR1 and CDR2 (germline): SGHDT, YYEEEE. The clonotype originates from a woman aged 40 to 49 in good health and CMV-seropositive. This rearrangement joins TRBV5-6 to TRBJ1-1; tentative D call: TRBD1 (6 bases). Sequenced sample: PBMCs. This CDR3 reads CASSTRGLNTEAFF. The CDR3 DNA follows: TGTGCCAGCAGCACCAGGGGATTGAACACTGAAGCTTTCTTT.